This note documents a single TCR beta chain sequence. Other DNA sequences from this sample encode an identical CDR3 as well. Repertoires were generated with immunoSEQ multiplex PCR, while TCRdb's copy carries only in-frame clones and drops some. This table holds about 200,000 clones. V was shortened by 6 bases and J by 4 bases, with 7 bases between the two germline ends. The CDR3 runs to 11 residues. Germline CDR1 is MNHEY and CDR2 is SVGEGT. The entry originates in a study of control samples from healthy donors and cancer patients. The J gene is TRBJ2-7, the V gene TRBV6-2 or TRBV6-3; D not resolved. The receptor was derived from a woman aged 25-40 years in good health. The sequenced sample consisted of blood. In DNA form, the CDR3 reads TGTGCCAGCAGCCTATTTTACGAGCAGTACTTC. Translated: CASSLFYEQYF.